The 25 T cell receptor beta chains below come from one sample, sequenced in a study of CD8+ T cells in alopecia areata. Once RNA had been extracted, it was reverse transcribed into cDNA to act as the sequencing template. Sequenced by immunoSEQ multiplex PCR; TCRdb stores in-frame clones only, minus some. The data hold around 140,000 clones, with roughly 50% observed a single time. Treatment noted: oral pan-JAK inhibitor, 5-10 mg twice daily. The sample consisted of CD8+ T cells sorted from blood, taken at week 4, from a patient treated with tofacitinib. The source of these receptors is a human donor with alopecia areata.

A note on this clone: Other DNA sequences in this specimen translate into the identical CDR3. The gene calls are TRBV13 and TRBJ1-5; a possible D gene is TRBD1 (6 bases). The CDR3 is 12 amino acids. V dropped 5 bases and J dropped 6 bases, with 8 bases sitting between them. CDR1 and CDR2 (germline): PRHDT, FYEKMQ (reference sequence). CDR3 in DNA: TGTGCCAGCAGCCGAGGGGGTCAGCCCCAGCATTTT. It specifies CASSRGGQPQHF.

The rearrangement links TRBV15 to TRBJ2-2; TRBD1 matches at 7 bases. Germline V gives CDR1 LNHNV, CDR2 YYDKDF (reference sequence). Losses at the gene ends were 1 base for V and 5 bases for J; bases not matched to a gene: 10. CDR3 length: 17 residues. CDR3 residues: CATSRVGTELTTGELFF. The DNA for the CDR3 is TGTGCCACCAGCAGAGTCGGGACAGAACTTACAACCGGGGAGCTGTTTTTT.

The rearrangement uses TRBV2 and TRBJ2-6; no firm D call. There are 16 residues in the CDR3. V lost 2 bases and J lost 3, with 11 bases in between. Germline V gene sequence: CDR1 SNHLY, CDR2 FYNNEI. The CDR3: CASSEMGLGGANVLTF. The CDR3 nucleotides are TGTGCCAGCAGTGAAATGGGGTTAGGTGGGGCCAACGTCCTGACTTTC.

This clone was counted between two and nine times. The chain is built from TRBV7-9 and TRBJ1-5; D not resolved. CDR3 length: 17 residues. The germline gives CDR1 SEHNR, CDR2 FQNEAQ (reference sequence). Trimming took off 1 base at V and 2 bases at J, with 15 bases between the two ends. The CDR3 nucleotides are TGTGCCAGCAGCTTAGGGAAGGTGACGAAGGGCAATCAGCCCCAGCATTTT. It codes for CASSLGKVTKGNQPQHF.

This clone came up a few times. The CDR3, as DNA: TGTGCCAGCAGTGGCCGGGACAGGGGGCACGAGCAGTACTTC. Encoded protein: CASSGRDRGHEQYF. This chain joins TRBV2 and TRBJ2-7, with TRBD1 identical over 12 bases. CDR1 and CDR2 from the germline V gene are SNHLY and FYNNEI. This CDR3 contains 14 residues. V lost 4 bases and J lost 5; bases outside the gene matches: 3.

The J gene is TRBJ2-7, the V gene TRBV5-1, with D maybe TRBD1 (5 bases). Germline V CDR1 and CDR2: SGHRS, YFSETQ. With 5 bases removed from V and 3 bases from J, the gap between germline ends came to 12 bases. This CDR3 region has 13 residues. CDR3 loop: CASRLWQGYEQYF. For the CDR3, the DNA is TGCGCCAGCAGATTATGGCAGGGCTACGAGCAGTACTTC.

The chain joins TRBV4-2 to TRBJ2-2; D possibly corresponds to TRBD1 (6 bases). This CDR3 is 15 amino acids long. V lost 0 bases, J lost 5 bases, and 10 bases lay in between. The germline CDR1 and CDR2 sequences are LGHNA and YNFKEQ. The CDR3 here is CASSQEQGGTGELFF. The CDR3 DNA is TGTGCCAGCAGCCAAGAACAGGGCGGGACCGGGGAGCTGTTTTTT.

This clone showed up just a few times. The V call is TRBV29-1, the J call TRBJ1-1; D possibly corresponds to TRBD1 (6 bases). Germline V gene sequence: CDR1 SQVTM, CDR2 ANQGSEA. V gave up 5 bases and J gave up 6 bases, with 10 bases separating them. CDR3 length: 11 amino acids. The CDR3 bases are TGCAGCGTTTCGGGGGCCCCTGAAGCTTTCTTT. Translating it yields CSVSGAPEAFF.

There are a few counts of this clone. CDR3 coding DNA: TGTGCCTGGACCAACAGGGGAAGCGATGAAAAACTGTTTTTT. Its translation: CAWTNRGSDEKLFF. V is TRBV30 and J is TRBJ1-4; 7 nucleotides agree with TRBD1. Per germline, CDR1 GTSNPN and CDR2 SVGIG (reference sequence). Trimming at V came to 4 bases and at J to 6 bases, leaving 8 bases not matched to a gene. The length of the CDR3 is 14 residues.

The V and J genes are TRBV6-1 and TRBJ2-7; unclear D gene. The germline V gene encodes CDR1 MNHNS and CDR2 SASEGT. Between the trimmed V and J ends, which lost 4 bases and 3 bases, there was a span of 7 bases. This CDR3 has 12 residues. CDR3 coding DNA: TGTGCCAGCAGTGGGGCCCTCTACGAGCAGTACTTC. Its translation is CASSGALYEQYF.

The gene calls are TRBV13 and TRBJ2-7; D assignment may be TRBD1 or TRBD2 (5 bases each). Trimming cost V 5 bases and J 3 bases, with 17 bases left between them. This CDR3 is built from 15 residues. Germline loops: CDR1 PRHDT, CDR2 FYEKMQ (reference sequence). The DNA of the CDR3 is TGTGCCAGCAGCCAAGAGGGGACGGGGAACTACGAGCAGTACTTC. It translates to CASSQEGTGNYEQYF. Combining the CDR3 with reference TRBV13 and TRBJ2-7 gives the whole variable domain AAGVIQSPRHLIKEKRETATLKCYPIPRHDTVYWYQQGPGQDPQFLISFYEKMQSDKGSIPDRFSAQQFSDYHSELNMSSLELGDSALYFCASSQEGTGNYEQYFGPGTRLTVT.

The J gene is TRBJ2-2, the V gene TRBV7-9; perhaps TRBD2 as D (5 bases). The germline V gene has CDR1 SEHNR and CDR2 FQNEAQ (reference sequence). V dropped 2 bases and J dropped 3 bases, with 7 bases sitting between them. The CDR3 runs to 14 residues. CDR3 DNA: TGTGCCAGCAGCTTAACCGGGGACACCGGGGAGCTGTTTTTT. The encoded protein is CASSLTGDTGELFF.

The J gene is TRBJ1-4, the V gene TRBV5-6; D may be TRBD1 (6 bases). From germline, CDR1 is SGHDT and CDR2 YYEEEE. V shed 4 bases and J shed 4 bases, with 11 bases lying between them. There are 14 residues in the CDR3. CDR3: CASSPGALNEKLFF. The DNA of the CDR3 is TGTGCCAGCAGCCCGGGGGCCCTTAATGAAAAACTGTTTTTT.

This clone was recorded a few times. The chain joins TRBV5-6 to TRBJ1-6, with D possibly TRBD1 on 5 matching bases. The V end was cut by 6 bases, the J end by 8 bases, with 9 bases between. Germline values: CDR1 SGHDT, CDR2 YYEEEE. The CDR3 is 12 amino acids. The CDR3 protein is CASTWGDSPLHF. The CDR3 DNA is TGTGCCAGCACCTGGGGGGATTCACCCCTCCACTTT.

In this sample, this clone turned up a few times. V gene TRBV4-3 combines with J gene TRBJ1-1; D call uncertain. This CDR3 is 15 amino acids long. V gave up 0 bases and J gave up 5 bases, with 13 bases separating them. Germline V gives CDR1 LGHNA, CDR2 YSLEER. CDR3 residues: CASSQDARHPTEAFF. In DNA, the CDR3 is TGCGCCAGCAGCCAAGACGCCAGACACCCAACTGAAGCTTTCTTT.

The gene calls are TRBV9 and TRBJ1-4; D remains ambiguous. V was shortened by 0 bases and J by 9 bases, with 6 bases between the two germline ends. Germline CDR1 SGDLS, CDR2 YYNGEE. This CDR3 is built from 12 residues. The CDR3: CASSVDSQKLFF. The DNA for the CDR3 is TGTGCCAGCAGCGTAGACAGCCAAAAACTGTTTTTT.

The chain joins TRBV27 to TRBJ2-1; D is uncertain. The CDR3 runs 13 residues. Trimming stripped 3 bases from V and 9 bases from J, with 12 bases between. CDR1 and CDR2 (germline): MNHEY, SMNVEV (reference sequence). CDR3 protein: CASSLTGRVEQFF. The CDR3 nucleotides read TGTGCCAGCAGTTTGACCGGGCGAGTTGAGCAGTTCTTC.

Here the CDR3 reads CSVGMNTEAFF. The CDR3 nucleotides read TGCAGCGTCGGGATGAACACTGAAGCTTTCTTT. V gene TRBV29-1 combines with J gene TRBJ1-1; no clear D gene. Germline V CDR1 and CDR2: SQVTM, ANQGSEA. V lost 6 bases, J lost 0 bases, and 5 bases lay in between. The CDR3 spans 11 residues.

The chain carries TRBV27 and TRBJ2-5, with TRBD1 matching over 10 bases. Germline CDR1 reads MNHEY; CDR2 reads SMNVEV (reference sequence). This CDR3 region has 15 residues. V gave up 1 base and J gave up 3 bases; unmatched junction bases: 2. The CDR3 loop is CASSLYGTGEETQYF. The CDR3 DNA is TGTGCCAGCAGTTTATACGGGACAGGGGAAGAGACCCAGTACTTC.

This clone was detected only once. V usage is TRBV15 and J usage is TRBJ1-5; D unresolved. CDR3 length equals 11 residues. V lost 4 bases and J 8 bases, leaving 6 bases between the germline ends. The germline CDR1 and CDR2 sequences are LNHNV and YYDKDF (reference sequence). The CDR3, as DNA: TGTGCCACCAGCATCCGGGAGCCCCAGCATTTT. It encodes CATSIREPQHF.

The chain is built from TRBV2 and TRBJ2-6, with 8 nucleotides matching TRBD1. This CDR3 comprises 17 residues. Germline lookup yields CDR1 SNHLY and CDR2 FYNNEI. Trimming cost V 11 bases and J 2 bases; bases outside gene matches: 14. CDR3 sequence: CALAVQGAWTGANVLTF. The CDR3 region has the DNA TGTGCCCTTGCGGTCCAGGGGGCTTGGACTGGGGCCAACGTCCTGACTTTC.

The chain carries TRBV6-1 and TRBJ1-6; no clear D gene. The V gene lost 2 bases and the J gene lost 7 bases, with 0 bases spanning the gap. This CDR3 is built from 11 residues. The V gene's germline CDR1 is MNHNS and CDR2 SASEGT. CDR3 protein: CASSENSPLHF. Here the CDR3 DNA reads TGTGCCAGCAGTGAAAATTCACCCCTCCACTTT.

The chain combines TRBV27 with TRBJ1-2; D remains ambiguous. This CDR3 is built from 13 residues. Germline values: CDR1 MNHEY, CDR2 SMNVEV (reference sequence). Trimming removed 3 bases at V and 2 bases at J, with 7 bases between. The CDR3 DNA follows: TGTGCCAGCAGTTTGAAGTCCAACTATGGCTACACCTTC. Protein sequence: CASSLKSNYGYTF.

This clone was counted between two and nine times. The chain links TRBV5-1 to TRBJ1-1; D is unclear. CDR1 SGHRS and CDR2 YFSETQ come from the germline V gene. The CDR3 consists of 14 residues. Trimming took 0 bases from V and 0 from J, leaving 6 bases between them. Here the CDR3 reads CASSLDSMNTEAFF. CDR3 coding DNA: TGCGCCAGCAGCTTGGACAGTATGAACACTGAAGCTTTCTTT.

This clone has only a few counts. The chain employs TRBV2 and TRBJ1-4, with 7 bases identical to TRBD1. V lost 7 bases, J lost 8 bases, and 7 bases stayed unmatched. The CDR3 sequence is 13 residues long. The germline CDR1 and CDR2 sequences are SNHLY and FYNNEI. The DNA for the CDR3 is TGTGCCAGCAACATGCCGGGACAGGAAAAACTGTTTTTT. This encodes CASNMPGQEKLFF.